This T cell receptor beta chain was sequenced in a study of cytomegalovirus exposure and HLA in healthy donors. Study findings and constraints: The study found most TCR sequences rare, yet found some public TCRs in many donors.

All the people who gave samples were healthy bone marrow donors. The germline gives CDR1 SEHNR, CDR2 FQNEAQ (reference sequence). V gave up 7 bases and J gave up 3 bases, with 6 bases separating them. This CDR3 comprises 11 residues. PCR was performed using 60 Vbeta and 13 Jbeta primers. Per the original data handling: Counted up in a later analysis, unique TCR beta chains came to around 80 million, with some 9.9 million shared. Sequencing was performed with immunoSEQ multiplex PCR; in TCRdb, only in-frame clones are kept and a portion is missing. D and trimming come from the DNA, and the V and J calls and clone size come from that table. This table holds some 71,000 clones. Worth noting for this clone: Its specificity is not known.

The chain uses TRBV7-9 and TRBJ2-5; no firm D call. This TCR was recovered from a woman aged 30 to 39 in good health and CMV-seronegative. Sequences were obtained from PBMCs. The CDR3: CASKAEETQYF. CDR3 DNA sequence: TGTGCCAGCAAGGCGGAAGAGACCCAGTACTTC. Complete variable domain (other parts from reference TRBV7-9 and TRBJ2-5): DTGVSQNPRHKITKRGQNVTFRCDPISEHNRLYWYRQTLGQGPEFLTYFQNEAQLEKSRLLSDRFSAERPKGSFSTLEIQRTEQGDSAMYLCASKAEETQYFGPGTRLLVL.